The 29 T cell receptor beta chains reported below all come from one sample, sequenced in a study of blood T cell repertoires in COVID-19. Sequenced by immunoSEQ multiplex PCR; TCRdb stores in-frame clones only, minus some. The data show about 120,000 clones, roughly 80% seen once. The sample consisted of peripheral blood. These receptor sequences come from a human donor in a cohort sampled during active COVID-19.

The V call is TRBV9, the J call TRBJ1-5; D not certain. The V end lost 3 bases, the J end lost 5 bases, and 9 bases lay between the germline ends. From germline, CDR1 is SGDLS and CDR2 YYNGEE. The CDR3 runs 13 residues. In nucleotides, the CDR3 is TGTGCCAGCAGCGGTGTTGGAGATCAGCCCCAGCATTTT. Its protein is CASSGVGDQPQHF.

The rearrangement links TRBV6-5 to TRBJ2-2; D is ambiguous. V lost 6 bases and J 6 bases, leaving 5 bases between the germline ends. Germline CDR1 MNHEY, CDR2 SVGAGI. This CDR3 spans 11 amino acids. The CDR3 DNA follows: TGTGCCAGCAGACAACCCGGGGAGCTGTTTTTT. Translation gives CASRQPGELFF.

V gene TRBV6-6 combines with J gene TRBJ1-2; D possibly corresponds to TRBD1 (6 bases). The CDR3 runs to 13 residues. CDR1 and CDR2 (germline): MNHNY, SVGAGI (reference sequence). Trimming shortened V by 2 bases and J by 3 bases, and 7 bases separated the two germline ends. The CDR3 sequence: CASSYPGDYGYTF. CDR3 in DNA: TGTGCCAGCAGTTACCCAGGGGACTATGGCTACACCTTC.

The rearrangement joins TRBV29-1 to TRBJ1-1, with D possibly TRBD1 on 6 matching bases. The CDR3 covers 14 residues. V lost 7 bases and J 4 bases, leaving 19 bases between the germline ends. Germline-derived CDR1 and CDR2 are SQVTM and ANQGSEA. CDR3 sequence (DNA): TGCAGCGCGACACAGGGATCCGTGATCACTGAAGCTTTCTTT. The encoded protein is CSATQGSVITEAFF. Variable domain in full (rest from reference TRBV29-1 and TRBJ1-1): SAVISQKPSRDICQRGTSLTIQCQVDSQVTMMFWYRQQPGQSLTLIATANQGSEATYESGFVIDKFPISRPNLTFSTLTVSNMSPEDSSIYLCSATQGSVITEAFFGQGTRLTVV.

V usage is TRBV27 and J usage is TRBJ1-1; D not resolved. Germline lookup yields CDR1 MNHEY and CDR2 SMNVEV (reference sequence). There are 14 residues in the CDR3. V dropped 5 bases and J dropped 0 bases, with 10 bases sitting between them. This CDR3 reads CASSRGLMNTEAFF. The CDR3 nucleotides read TGTGCCAGCAGTCGAGGACTAATGAACACTGAAGCTTTCTTT.

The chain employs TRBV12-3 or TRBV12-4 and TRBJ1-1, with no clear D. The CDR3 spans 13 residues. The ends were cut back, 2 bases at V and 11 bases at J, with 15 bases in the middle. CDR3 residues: CASSLRVGGPAFF. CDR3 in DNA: TGTGCCAGCAGTTTAAGGGTCGGAGGTCCGGCTTTCTTT.

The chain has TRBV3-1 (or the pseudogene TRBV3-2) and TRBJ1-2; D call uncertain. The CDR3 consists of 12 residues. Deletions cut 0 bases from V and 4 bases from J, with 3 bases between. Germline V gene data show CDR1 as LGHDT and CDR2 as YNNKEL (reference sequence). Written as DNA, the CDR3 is TGTGCCAGCAGCCAAGATAGCTATGGCTACACCTTC. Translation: CASSQDSYGYTF.

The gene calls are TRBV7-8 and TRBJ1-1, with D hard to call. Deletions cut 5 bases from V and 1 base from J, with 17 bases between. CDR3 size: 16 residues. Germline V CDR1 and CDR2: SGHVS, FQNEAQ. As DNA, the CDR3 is TGTGCCAGCAGCAGAAGGAAGGGAGGTTCGAACACTGAAGCTTTCTTT. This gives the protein CASSRRKGGSNTEAFF.

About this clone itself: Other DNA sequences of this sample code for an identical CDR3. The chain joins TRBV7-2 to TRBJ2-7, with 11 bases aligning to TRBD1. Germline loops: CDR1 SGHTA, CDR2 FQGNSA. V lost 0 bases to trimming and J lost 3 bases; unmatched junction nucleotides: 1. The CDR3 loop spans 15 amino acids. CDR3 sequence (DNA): TGTGCCAGCAGCTTAGCGGGGACAGGGGGCTACGAGCAGTACTTC. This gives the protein CASSLAGTGGYEQYF.

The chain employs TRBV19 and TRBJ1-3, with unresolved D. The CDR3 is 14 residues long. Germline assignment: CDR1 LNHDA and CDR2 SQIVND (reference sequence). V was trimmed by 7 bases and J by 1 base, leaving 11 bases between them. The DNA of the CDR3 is TGTGCCAGTATCCCGCCGGGGTCTGGAAACACCATATATTTT. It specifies CASIPPGSGNTIYF. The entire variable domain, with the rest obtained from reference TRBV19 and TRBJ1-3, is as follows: DGGITQSPKYLFRKEGQNVTLSCEQNLNHDAMYWYRQDPGQGLRLIYYSQIVNDFQKGDIAEGYSVSREKKESFPLTVTSAQKNPTAFYLCASIPPGSGNTIYFGEGSWLTVV.

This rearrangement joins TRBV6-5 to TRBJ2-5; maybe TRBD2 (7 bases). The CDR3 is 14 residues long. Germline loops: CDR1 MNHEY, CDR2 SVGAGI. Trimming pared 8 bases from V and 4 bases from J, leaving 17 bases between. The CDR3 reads CASGGGGGTETQYF. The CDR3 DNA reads TGTGCCAGCGGGGGCGGGGGAGGTACAGAGACCCAGTACTTC.

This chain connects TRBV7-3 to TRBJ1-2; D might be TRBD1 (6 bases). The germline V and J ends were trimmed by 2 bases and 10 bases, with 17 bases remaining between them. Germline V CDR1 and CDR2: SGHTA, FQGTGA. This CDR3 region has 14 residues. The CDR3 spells CASSLQGYSTFYTF. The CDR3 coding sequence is TGTGCCAGCAGCTTACAGGGGTACAGTACCTTCTACACCTTC.

In DNA, the CDR3 is TGTGCCAGCAGCCCCCTCCGGACAGGGGAGGGCGAGCAGTACTTC. Protein product: CASSPLRTGEGEQYF. The V gene is TRBV11-3, the J gene TRBJ2-7; 9 nucleotides agree with TRBD1. The CDR3 runs 15 residues. Germline CDR1 is SGHNT and CDR2 is YENEEA. V was pared by 5 bases and J by 6 bases, with 11 bases of the junction left unmatched.

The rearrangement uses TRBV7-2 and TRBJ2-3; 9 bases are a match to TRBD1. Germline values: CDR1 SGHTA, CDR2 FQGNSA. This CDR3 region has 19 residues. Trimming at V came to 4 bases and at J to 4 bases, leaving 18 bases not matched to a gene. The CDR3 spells CASSWGPGQGYFFADTQYF. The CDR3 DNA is TGTGCCAGCAGCTGGGGGCCGGGACAGGGCTATTTTTTTGCAGATACGCAGTATTTT.

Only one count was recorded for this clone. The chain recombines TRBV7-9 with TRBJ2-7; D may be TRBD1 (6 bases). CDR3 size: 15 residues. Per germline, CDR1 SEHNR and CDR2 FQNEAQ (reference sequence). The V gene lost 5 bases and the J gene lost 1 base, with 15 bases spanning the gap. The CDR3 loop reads CASSPRQGISYEQYF. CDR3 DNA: TGTGCCAGCAGCCCCCGGCAGGGGATATCCTACGAGCAGTACTTC.

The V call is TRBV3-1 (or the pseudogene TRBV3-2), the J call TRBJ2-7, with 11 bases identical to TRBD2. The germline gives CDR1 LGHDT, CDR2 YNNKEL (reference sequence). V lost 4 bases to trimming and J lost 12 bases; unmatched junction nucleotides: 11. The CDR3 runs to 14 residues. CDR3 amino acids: CASSLAGGPIPLYF. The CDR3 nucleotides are TGTGCCAGCAGCCTAGCGGGAGGGCCGATCCCCTTGTACTTC.

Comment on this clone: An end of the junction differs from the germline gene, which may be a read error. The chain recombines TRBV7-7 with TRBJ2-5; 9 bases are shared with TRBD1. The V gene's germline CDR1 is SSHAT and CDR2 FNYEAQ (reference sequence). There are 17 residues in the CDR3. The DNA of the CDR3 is TGTGCTAGCAGCTTAGTAGTAGGAGGACAGGGGAAAGAGACCCAGTACTTC. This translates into CASSLVVGGQGKETQYF.

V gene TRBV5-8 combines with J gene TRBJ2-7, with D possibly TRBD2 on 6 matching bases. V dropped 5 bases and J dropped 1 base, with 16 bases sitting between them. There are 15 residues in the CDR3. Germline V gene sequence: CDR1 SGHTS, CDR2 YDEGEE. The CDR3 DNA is TGTGCCAGCAGACTAAGCGGGTCCTATTCCTACGAGCAGTACTTC. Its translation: CASRLSGSYSYEQYF.

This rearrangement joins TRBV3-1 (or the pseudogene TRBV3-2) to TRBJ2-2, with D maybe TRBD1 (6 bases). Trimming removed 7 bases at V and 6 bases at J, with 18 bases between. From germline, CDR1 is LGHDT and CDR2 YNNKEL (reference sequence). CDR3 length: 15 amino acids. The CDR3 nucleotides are TGTGCCAGCACCTATTCAGGGGTTGTTGCCGGGGAGCTGTTTTTT. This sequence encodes CASTYSGVVAGELFF.

The CDR3 loop is CASSRSSGEQEQYF. In DNA, the CDR3 is TGCGCCAGCAGCCGGTCTAGCGGAGAACAGGAGCAGTACTTC. V and J are TRBV5-1 and TRBJ2-7; 7 nucleotides match TRBD2. The CDR3 sequence is 14 residues long. Germline assignment: CDR1 SGHRS and CDR2 YFSETQ. J lost 7 bases, V lost 4 bases, and 11 bases had no gene match.

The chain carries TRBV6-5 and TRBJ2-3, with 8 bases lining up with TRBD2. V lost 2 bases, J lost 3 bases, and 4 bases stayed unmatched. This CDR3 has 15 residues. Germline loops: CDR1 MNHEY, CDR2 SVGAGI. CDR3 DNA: TGTGCCAGCAGTTACCGGGGGGGGGCTACAGATACGCAGTATTTT. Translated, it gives CASSYRGGATDTQYF.

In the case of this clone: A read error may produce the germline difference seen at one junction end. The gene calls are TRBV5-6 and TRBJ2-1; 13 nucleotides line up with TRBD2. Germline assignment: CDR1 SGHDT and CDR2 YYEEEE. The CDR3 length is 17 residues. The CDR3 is CASSQDTSGGAYNEQFF. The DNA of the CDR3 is TGTGCCAGCAGCCAGGACACTAGCGGGGGGGCCTATAATGAGCAGTTCTTC.

Written as DNA, the CDR3 is TGCGCCAGCAGCCAAGATATTGGACTGTGGGGGGCAGATACGCAGTATTTT. As protein: CASSQDIGLWGADTQYF. The chain links TRBV4-3 to TRBJ2-3, with a tentative D call TRBD2 (6 bases). This CDR3 contains 17 residues. Germline-derived CDR1 and CDR2 are LGHNA and YSLEER. Trimming removed 0 bases from V and 4 bases from J, with 17 bases in between.

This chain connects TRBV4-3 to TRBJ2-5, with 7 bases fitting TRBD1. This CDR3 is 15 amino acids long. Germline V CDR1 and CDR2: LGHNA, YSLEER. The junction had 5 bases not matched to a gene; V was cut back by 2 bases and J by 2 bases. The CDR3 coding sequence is TGCGCCAGCAGCCAACACAGGGGACCTCAAGAGACCCAGTACTTC. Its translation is CASSQHRGPQETQYF.

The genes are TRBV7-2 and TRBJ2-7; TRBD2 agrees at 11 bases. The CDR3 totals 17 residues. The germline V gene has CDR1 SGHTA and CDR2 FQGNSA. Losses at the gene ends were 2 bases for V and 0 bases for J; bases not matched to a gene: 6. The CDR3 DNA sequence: TGTGCCAGCAGCTTAAGACTAGCGGGGAAGAGCTCCTACGAGCAGTACTTC. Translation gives CASSLRLAGKSSYEQYF.

For the CDR3, the DNA is TGTGCCAGCACCCTAGCGGGGGGGTTCGGTGAGCAGTTCTTC. This codes for CASTLAGGFGEQFF. V is TRBV6-5 and J is TRBJ2-1; 12 bases line up with TRBD2. The CDR3 covers 14 residues. Trimming cost V 7 bases and J 9 bases; bases outside gene matches: 7. Germline V gene data show CDR1 as MNHEY and CDR2 as SVGAGI.

CDR3 sequence (DNA): TGTGCCAGCAGCCAAGACAGGCAGAACACTGAAGCTTTCTTT. This codes for CASSQDRQNTEAFF. This rearrangement joins TRBV4-2 to TRBJ1-1; D unclear. This CDR3 is built from 14 residues. V dropped 0 bases and J dropped 1 base, with 6 bases sitting between them. The germline gives CDR1 LGHNA, CDR2 YNFKEQ.

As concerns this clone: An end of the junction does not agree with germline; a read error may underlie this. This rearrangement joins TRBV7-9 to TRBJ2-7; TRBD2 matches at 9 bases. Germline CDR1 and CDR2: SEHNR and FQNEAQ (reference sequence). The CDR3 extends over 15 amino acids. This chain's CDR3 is CASNLNGLASYEQYF. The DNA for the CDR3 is TGTGCCAGCAACTTAAATGGACTAGCGTCCTACGAGCAGTACTTC.

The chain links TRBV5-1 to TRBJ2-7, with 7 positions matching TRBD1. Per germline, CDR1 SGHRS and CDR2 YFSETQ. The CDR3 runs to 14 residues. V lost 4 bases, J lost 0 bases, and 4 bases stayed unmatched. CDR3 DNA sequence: TGCGCCAGCAGCACGGGACAGTTCTCCTACGAGCAGTACTTC. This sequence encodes CASSTGQFSYEQYF. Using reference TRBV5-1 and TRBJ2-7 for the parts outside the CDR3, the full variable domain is KAGVTQTPRYLIKTRGQQVTLSCSPISGHRSVSWYQQTPGQGLQFLFEYFSETQRNKGNFPGRFSGRQFSNSRSEMNVSTLELGDSALYLCASSTGQFSYEQYFGPGTRLTVT.